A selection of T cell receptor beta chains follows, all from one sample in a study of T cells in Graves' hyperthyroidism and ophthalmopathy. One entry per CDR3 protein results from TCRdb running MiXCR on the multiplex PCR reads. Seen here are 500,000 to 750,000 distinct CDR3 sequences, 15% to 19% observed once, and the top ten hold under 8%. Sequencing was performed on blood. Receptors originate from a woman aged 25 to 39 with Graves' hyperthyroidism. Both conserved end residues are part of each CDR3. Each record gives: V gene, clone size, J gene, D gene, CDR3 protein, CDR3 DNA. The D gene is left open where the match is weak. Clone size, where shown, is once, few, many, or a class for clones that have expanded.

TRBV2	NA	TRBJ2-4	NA	CASTRSELAKNIQYF	TGTGCCAGCACTAGGAGTGAACTAGCCAAAAACATTCAGTACTTC
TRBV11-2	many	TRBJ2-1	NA	CASSLDPSSYNEQFF	TGTGCCAGCAGCTTGGACCCAAGCTCCTACAATGAGCAGTTCTTC
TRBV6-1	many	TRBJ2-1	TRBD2	CASGGGRMGYGAYNEQFF	TGTGCCAGCGGCGGCGGGAGGATGGGGTACGGGGCCTACAATGAGCAGTTCTTC
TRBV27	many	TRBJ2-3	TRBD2	CASSDLGTSDTDTQYF	TGTGCCAGCAGTGACCTCGGGACTAGCGACACAGATACGCAGTATTTT
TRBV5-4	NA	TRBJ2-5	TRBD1	CASSPRTGANQETQYF	TGTGCCAGCAGCCCACGGACAGGGGCCAACCAAGAGACCCAGTACTTC
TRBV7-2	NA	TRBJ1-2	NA	CASSPPNREGGYTF	TGTGCCAGCAGCCCCCCCAACAGGGAAGGCGGCTACACCTTC
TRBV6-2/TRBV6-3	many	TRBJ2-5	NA	CASSYSRQGGAETQYF	TGTGCCAGCAGTTACTCGAGACAGGGAGGCGCCGAGACCCAGTACTTC
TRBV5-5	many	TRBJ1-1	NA	CASRGAVNTEAFF	TGTGCCAGCAGGGGAGCGGTGAACACTGAAGCTTTCTTT
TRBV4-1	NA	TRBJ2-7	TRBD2	CASSQNPGLAGTYEQYF	TGCGCCAGCAGCCAGAATCCGGGACTAGCGGGAACCTACGAGCAGTACTTC
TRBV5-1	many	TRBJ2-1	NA	CASSSPRRGEVYNEQFF	TGCGCCAGCAGCTCCCCGCGGCGAGGGGAAGTCTACAATGAGCAGTTCTTC
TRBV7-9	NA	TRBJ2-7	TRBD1	CASSLAPGQGQNEQYF	TGTGCCAGCAGCTTAGCGCCAGGACAGGGGCAGAACGAGCAGTACTTC
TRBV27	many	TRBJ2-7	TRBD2	CASSRAGDYREQYF	TGTGCCAGCAGTAGGGCGGGAGACTATCGCGAGCAGTACTTC
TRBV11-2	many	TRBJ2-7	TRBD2	CASSFRGDEQYF	TGTGCCAGCAGCTTTCGGGGGGACGAGCAGTACTTC
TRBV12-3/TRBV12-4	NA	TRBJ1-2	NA	CASSSLTVGYTF	TGTGCCAGCAGTTCTTTGACAGTTGGCTACACCTTC
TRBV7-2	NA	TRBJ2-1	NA	CASNLGTGRYNEQFF	TGTGCCAGCAACTTAGGCACCGGGCGGTACAATGAGCAGTTCTTC
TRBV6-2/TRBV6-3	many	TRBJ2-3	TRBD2	CASSPGLAGEWPDTQYF	TGTGCCAGCAGTCCGGGACTAGCGGGAGAATGGCCAGATACGCAGTATTTT
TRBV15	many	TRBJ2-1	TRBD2	CATSRFAGEANEQFF	TGTGCCACCAGCAGGTTTGCGGGAGAGGCGAATGAGCAGTTCTTC
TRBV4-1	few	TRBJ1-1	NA	CASSQDRAALGAFF	TGCGCCAGCAGCCAAGATCGGGCAGCCTTGGGAGCTTTCTTT
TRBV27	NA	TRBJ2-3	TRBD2	CASKGTGGPQDTQYF	TGTGCCAGCAAAGGAACGGGAGGGCCGCAAGATACGCAGTATTTT
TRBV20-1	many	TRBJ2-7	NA	CSATDPRAYEQYF	TGCAGTGCTACAGACCCAAGGGCCTACGAGCAGTACTTC
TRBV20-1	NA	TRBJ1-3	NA	CSARDLRVSGNTIYF	TGCAGTGCTAGAGATCTCCGGGTGTCTGGAAACACCATATATTTT
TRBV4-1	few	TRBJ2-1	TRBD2	CASSQVLAGADYNEQFF	TGCGCCAGCAGCCAAGTCCTAGCGGGAGCGGACTACAATGAGCAGTTCTTC
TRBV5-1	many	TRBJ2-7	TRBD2	CASSQSGTMDEQYF	TGCGCCAGCAGCCAGTCCGGGACTATGGACGAGCAGTACTTC
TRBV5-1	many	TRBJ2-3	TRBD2	CASSLVASGSTDTQYF	TGCGCCAGCAGCTTGGTGGCTAGCGGCAGCACAGATACGCAGTATTTT
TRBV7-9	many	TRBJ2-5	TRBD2	CASSSGLPTQETQYF	TGTGCCAGCAGCTCGGGACTACCAACACAAGAGACCCAGTACTTC
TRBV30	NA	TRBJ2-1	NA	CAWARGGEQFF	TGTGCCTGGGCTCGAGGGGGTGAGCAGTTCTTC
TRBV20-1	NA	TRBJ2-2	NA	CSAQEGAGELFF	TGCAGCGCACAGGAGGGGGCCGGGGAGCTGTTTTTT
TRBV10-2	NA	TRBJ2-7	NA	CASSDPPLTYEQYF	TGCGCCAGCAGTGATCCCCCGCTAACCTACGAGCAGTACTTC
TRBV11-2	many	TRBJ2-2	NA	CASSLGSVTGELFF	TGTGCCAGCAGCTTAGGTTCGGTCACCGGGGAGCTGTTTTTT
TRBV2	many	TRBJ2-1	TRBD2	CASNLREGYNEQFF	TGTGCCAGCAATTTGCGGGAGGGTTACAATGAGCAGTTCTTC
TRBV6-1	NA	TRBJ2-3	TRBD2	CASRLAGGITDTQYF	TGTGCCAGCAGACTAGCGGGAGGGATCACAGATACGCAGTATTTT
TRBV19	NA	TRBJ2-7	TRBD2	CASSPIGSGRSYEQYF	TGTGCCAGTAGTCCCATTGGGAGCGGGAGGTCCTACGAGCAGTACTTC